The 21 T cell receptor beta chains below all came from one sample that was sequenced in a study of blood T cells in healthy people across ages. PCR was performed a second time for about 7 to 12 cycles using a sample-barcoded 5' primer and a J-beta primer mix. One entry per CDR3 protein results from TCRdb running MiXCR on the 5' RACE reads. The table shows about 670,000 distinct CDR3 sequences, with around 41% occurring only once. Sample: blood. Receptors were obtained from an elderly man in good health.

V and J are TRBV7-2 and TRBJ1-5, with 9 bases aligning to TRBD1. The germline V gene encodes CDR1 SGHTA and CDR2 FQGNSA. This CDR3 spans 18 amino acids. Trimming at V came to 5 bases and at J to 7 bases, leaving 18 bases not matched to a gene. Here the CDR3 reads CASSTSGGQGPFWQPQHF. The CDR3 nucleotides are TGTGCCAGCAGCACGAGTGGCGGACAGGGGCCCTTTTGGCAGCCCCAGCATTTT.

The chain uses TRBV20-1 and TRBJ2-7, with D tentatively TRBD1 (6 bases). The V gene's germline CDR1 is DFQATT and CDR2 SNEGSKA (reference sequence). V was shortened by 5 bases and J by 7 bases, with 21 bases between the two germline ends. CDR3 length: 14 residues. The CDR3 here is CSASAQGYYNEQYF. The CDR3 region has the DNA TGCAGTGCTTCCGCACAGGGCTATTACAATGAGCAGTACTTC.

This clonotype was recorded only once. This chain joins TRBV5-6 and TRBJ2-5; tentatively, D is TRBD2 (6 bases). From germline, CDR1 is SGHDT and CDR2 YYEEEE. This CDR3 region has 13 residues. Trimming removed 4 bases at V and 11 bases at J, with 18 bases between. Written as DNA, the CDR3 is TGTGCCAGCAGCGCCGGGACTTATTCCAAGCAGTACTTC. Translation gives CASSAGTYSKQYF.

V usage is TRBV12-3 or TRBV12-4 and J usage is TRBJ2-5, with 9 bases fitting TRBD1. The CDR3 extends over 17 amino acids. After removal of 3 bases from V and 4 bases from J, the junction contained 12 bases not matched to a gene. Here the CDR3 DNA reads TGTGCCAGCAGTTTTGGTGGGACAGGGAAACGGGGAGAGACCCAGTACTTC. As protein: CASSFGGTGKRGETQYF.

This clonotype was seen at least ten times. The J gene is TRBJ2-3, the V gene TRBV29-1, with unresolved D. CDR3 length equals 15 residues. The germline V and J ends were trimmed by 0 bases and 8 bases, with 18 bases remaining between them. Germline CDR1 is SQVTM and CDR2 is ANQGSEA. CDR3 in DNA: TGCAGCGTTGAAGATCCAAGCAGGCCTGGTGGTACGCAGTATTTT. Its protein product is CSVEDPSRPGGTQYF.

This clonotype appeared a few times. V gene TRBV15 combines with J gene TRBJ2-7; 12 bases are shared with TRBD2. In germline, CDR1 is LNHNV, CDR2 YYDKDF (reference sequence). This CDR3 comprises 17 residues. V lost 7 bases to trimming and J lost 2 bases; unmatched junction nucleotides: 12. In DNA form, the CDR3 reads TGTGCCACCACCCGACTAGCGGGAGAAGGGGCCACCTACGAGCAGTACTTC. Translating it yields CATTRLAGEGATYEQYF.

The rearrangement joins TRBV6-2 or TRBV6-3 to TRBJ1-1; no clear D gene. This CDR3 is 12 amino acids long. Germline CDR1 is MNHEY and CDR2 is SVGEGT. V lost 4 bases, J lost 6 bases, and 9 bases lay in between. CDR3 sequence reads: CASSSVGAEAFF. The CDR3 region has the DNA TGTGCCAGCAGTTCAGTCGGTGCTGAAGCTTTCTTT.

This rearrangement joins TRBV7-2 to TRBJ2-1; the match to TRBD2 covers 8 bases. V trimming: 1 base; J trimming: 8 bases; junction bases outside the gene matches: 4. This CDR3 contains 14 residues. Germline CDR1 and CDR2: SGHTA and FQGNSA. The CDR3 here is CASSLGSGGYEQFF. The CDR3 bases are TGTGCCAGCAGCTTAGGGTCGGGAGGGTATGAGCAGTTCTTC.

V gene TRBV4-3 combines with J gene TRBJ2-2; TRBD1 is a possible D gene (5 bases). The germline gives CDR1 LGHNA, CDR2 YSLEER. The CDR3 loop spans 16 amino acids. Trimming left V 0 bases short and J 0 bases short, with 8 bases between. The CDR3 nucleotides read TGCGCCAGCAGCCAAGACTGGGGCTCGAACACCGGGGAGCTGTTTTTT. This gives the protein CASSQDWGSNTGELFF.

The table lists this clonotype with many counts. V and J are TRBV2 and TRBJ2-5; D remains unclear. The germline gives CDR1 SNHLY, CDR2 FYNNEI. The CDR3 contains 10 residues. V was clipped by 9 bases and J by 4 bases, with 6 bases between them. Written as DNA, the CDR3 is TGTGCCAGTGAGCGAGAGACCCAGTACTTC. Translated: CASERETQYF.

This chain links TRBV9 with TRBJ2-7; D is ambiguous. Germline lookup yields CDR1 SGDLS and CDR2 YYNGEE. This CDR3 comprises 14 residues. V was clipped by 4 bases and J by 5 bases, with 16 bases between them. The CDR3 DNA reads TGTGCCAGCAGCTCCGGTGGCAGGTGGAACGAGCAGTACTTC. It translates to CASSSGGRWNEQYF.

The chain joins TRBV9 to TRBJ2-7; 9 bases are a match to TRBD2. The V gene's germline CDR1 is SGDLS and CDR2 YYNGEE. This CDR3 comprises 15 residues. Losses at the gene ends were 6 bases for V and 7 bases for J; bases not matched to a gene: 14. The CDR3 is CASNPGTSRNNEQYF. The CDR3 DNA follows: TGTGCCAGCAACCCCGGGACTAGCCGCAACAATGAGCAGTACTTC.

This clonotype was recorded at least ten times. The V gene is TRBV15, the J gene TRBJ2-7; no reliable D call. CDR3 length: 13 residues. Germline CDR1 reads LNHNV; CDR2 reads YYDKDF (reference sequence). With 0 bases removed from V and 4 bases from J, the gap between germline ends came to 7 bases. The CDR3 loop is CATSRDPGYEQYF. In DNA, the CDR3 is TGTGCCACCAGCAGAGATCCCGGATACGAGCAGTACTTC.

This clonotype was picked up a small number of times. The CDR3 nucleotides read TGTGCCAGCAGCGGAATCAGACAGGGGGCGGCGGCCAAAAACATTCAGTACTTC. This sequence encodes CASSGIRQGAAAKNIQYF. This rearrangement joins TRBV12-3 or TRBV12-4 to TRBJ2-4; 10 bases are a match to TRBD1. The CDR3 runs 18 residues. J gave up 1 base and V 6 bases, and 12 bases lay outside the gene matches.

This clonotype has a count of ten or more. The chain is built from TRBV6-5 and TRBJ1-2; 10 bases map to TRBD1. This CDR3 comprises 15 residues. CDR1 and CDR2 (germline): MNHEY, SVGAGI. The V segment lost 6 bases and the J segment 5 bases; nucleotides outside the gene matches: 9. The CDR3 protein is CASRDGTGAGYGYTF. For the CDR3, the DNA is TGTGCCAGCAGAGATGGGACAGGGGCGGGGTATGGCTACACCTTC.

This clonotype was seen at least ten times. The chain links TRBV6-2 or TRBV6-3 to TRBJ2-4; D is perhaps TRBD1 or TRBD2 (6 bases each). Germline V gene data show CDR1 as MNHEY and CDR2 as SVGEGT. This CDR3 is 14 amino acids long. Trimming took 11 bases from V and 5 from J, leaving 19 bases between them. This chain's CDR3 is CAHPRRDTQNIQYF. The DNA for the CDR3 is TGTGCCCACCCTAGGCGGGACACCCAAAACATTCAGTACTTC.

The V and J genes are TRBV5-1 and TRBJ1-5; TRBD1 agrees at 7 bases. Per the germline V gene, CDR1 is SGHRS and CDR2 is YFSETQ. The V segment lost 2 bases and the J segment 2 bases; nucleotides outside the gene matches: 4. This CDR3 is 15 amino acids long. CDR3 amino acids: CASSLQTGGNQPQHF. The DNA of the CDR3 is TGCGCCAGCAGCTTACAAACAGGGGGCAATCAGCCCCAGCATTTT.

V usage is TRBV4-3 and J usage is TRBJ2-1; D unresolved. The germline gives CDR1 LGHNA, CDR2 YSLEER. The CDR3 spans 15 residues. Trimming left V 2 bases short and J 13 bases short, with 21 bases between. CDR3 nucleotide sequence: TGCGCCAGCAGCCAAACGGCTGGCCCACAAGAGACCCAGTTCTTC. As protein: CASSQTAGPQETQFF.

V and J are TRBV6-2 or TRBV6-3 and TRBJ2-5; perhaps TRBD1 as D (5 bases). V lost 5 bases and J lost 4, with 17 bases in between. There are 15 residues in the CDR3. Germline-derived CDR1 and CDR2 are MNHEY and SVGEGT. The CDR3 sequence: CASSGPVGRGETQYF. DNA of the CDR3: TGTGCCAGCAGTGGCCCCGTGGGGCGAGGAGAGACCCAGTACTTC.

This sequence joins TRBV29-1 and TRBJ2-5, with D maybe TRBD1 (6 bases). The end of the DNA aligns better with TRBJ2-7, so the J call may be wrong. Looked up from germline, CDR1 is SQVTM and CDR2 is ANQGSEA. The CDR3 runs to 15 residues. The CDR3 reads CSVETAGARSYEQYF. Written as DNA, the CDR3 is TGCAGCGTTGAAACAGCAGGGGCCCGCTCCTACGAGCAGTACTTC.

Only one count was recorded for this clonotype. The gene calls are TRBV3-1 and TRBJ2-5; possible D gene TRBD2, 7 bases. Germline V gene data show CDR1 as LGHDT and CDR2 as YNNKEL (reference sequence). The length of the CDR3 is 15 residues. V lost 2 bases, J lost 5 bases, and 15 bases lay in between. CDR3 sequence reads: CASSQRGGGAETQYF. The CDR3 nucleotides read TGTGCCAGCAGCCAAAGGGGGGGGGGCGCGGAGACCCAGTACTTC.